This T cell receptor (beta chain) was retrieved from a study of T cells in localized non-small cell lung cancer. The germline CDR1 and CDR2 sequences are GTSNPN and SVGIG (reference sequence). Trimming shortened V by 3 bases and J by 9 bases, and 18 bases separated the two germline ends. CDR3 length: 14 residues. Sequenced by immunoSEQ multiplex PCR; TCRdb stores in-frame clones only, minus some. The repertoire holds 20,000 to 25,000 clones, with around nine tenths as singletons. The rearrangement joins TRBV30 to TRBJ2-1, with D possibly matching TRBD2 (6 bases). This specimen was peripheral blood, taken before any cancer treatment. The sequence came from a woman aged 35 to 69 with stage I lung adenocarcinoma. CDR3 nucleotide sequence: TGTGCCTGGAGCCCGGGACTTCCCTTAGGTGAGCAGTTCTTC. Translation: CAWSPGLPLGEQFF.